These 25 T cell receptor beta chains originate from one sample sequenced in a study of blood T cell repertoires in COVID-19 (dated by TCRdb to the early 2020s). The library was prepared using the immunoSEQ multiplex PCR assay. TCRdb retrieved this table from immuneACCESS and kept in-frame rearrangements only. Not all clones are present; in checked studies, unresolved V genes account for under half, and no reason is known for the remainder. This sample comprises a few hundred thousand clones, roughly 89% of them detected only once. The ten largest clones represent 0.7% to 0.9% of the sample. The sample was peripheral blood. These TCRs come from a man aged 30 to 39 with acute or convalescent COVID-19.

This chain links TRBV3-1 (or the pseudogene TRBV3-2) with TRBJ1-6; D may be TRBD1 (6 bases). CDR1 and CDR2 (germline): LGHDT, YNNKEL (reference sequence). This CDR3 spans 16 amino acids. Trimming left V 0 bases short and J 10 bases short, with 16 bases between. CDR3 bases: TGTGCCAGCAGCCAAGATCGGGGGGGCGCGGGATCACCCCTCCACTTT. This translates into CASSQDRGGAGSPLHF.

The rearrangement uses TRBV7-9 and TRBJ2-7, with a possible D match to TRBD1 (7 bases). This CDR3 comprises 15 residues. Per the germline V gene, CDR1 is SEHNR and CDR2 is FQNEAQ (reference sequence). V lost 4 bases to trimming and J lost 1 base, with 14 bases between them. The CDR3 loop reads CASSWGGTASYEQYF. In nucleotides, the CDR3 is TGTGCCAGCAGCTGGGGCGGGACAGCGTCCTACGAGCAGTACTTC.

This clone was observed a single time. The chain is built from TRBV30 and TRBJ2-7; D may be TRBD1 (6 bases). Trimming removed 2 bases from V and 5 bases from J, with 19 bases in between. The CDR3 covers 15 residues. The germline V gene has CDR1 GTSNPN and CDR2 SVGIG (reference sequence). CDR3 sequence (DNA): TGTGCCTGGAGTACCTACGCAGGGGTTGGGGACGAGCAGTACTTC. Encoded protein: CAWSTYAGVGDEQYF.

This sequence joins TRBV11-2 and TRBJ1-5; TRBD1 aligns across 10 bases. Trimming cost V 4 bases and J 2 bases; bases outside gene matches: 2. The CDR3 is 15 residues long. The V gene's germline CDR1 is SGHAT and CDR2 FQNNGV. The CDR3: CASSWDRGGNQPQHF. The CDR3 DNA follows: TGTGCCAGCAGCTGGGACAGGGGCGGCAATCAGCCCCAGCATTTT.

The chain employs TRBV30 and TRBJ1-1, with no clear D. The V and J ends lost 0 bases and 0 bases respectively, with 8 bases between them. This CDR3 comprises 14 residues. Germline CDR1 reads GTSNPN; CDR2 reads SVGIG (reference sequence). CDR3 in DNA: TGTGCCTGGAGTGTAACAGCCATGAACACTGAAGCTTTCTTT. Its protein is CAWSVTAMNTEAFF.

In DNA, the CDR3 is TGTGCCAGCAGTTACAGGACACGGGCCACCTACGAGCAGTACTTC. Amino acid sequence: CASSYRTRATYEQYF. This sequence joins TRBV6-5 and TRBJ2-7; D might be TRBD1 (5 bases). Trimming pared 2 bases from V and 2 bases from J, leaving 13 bases between. This CDR3 contains 15 residues. Germline loops: CDR1 MNHEY, CDR2 SVGAGI.

This clone was seen more than once but under ten times. This sequence joins TRBV6-5 and TRBJ1-2, with 9 bases lining up with TRBD1. Trimming cost V 6 bases and J 4 bases; bases outside gene matches: 9. Per the germline V gene, CDR1 is MNHEY and CDR2 is SVGAGI. The CDR3 is made up of 15 amino acids. CDR3 sequence reads: CASREDRGKIYGYTF. Here the CDR3 DNA reads TGTGCCAGCAGGGAGGACAGGGGAAAAATCTATGGCTACACCTTC.

The V and J genes are TRBV7-9 and TRBJ2-7; tentative D call: TRBD2 (5 bases). The CDR3 length is 11 residues. Germline-derived CDR1 and CDR2 are SEHNR and FQNEAQ (reference sequence). V lost 8 bases, J lost 7 bases, and 12 bases lay in between. In nucleotides, the CDR3 is TGTGCCAGCGGGAGATTTAAGGAGCAGTACTTC. Its translation: CASGRFKEQYF.

V is TRBV7-9 and J is TRBJ1-5; TRBD1 matches 7 bases. Trimming at V came to 6 bases and at J to 3 bases, leaving 11 bases not matched to a gene. The CDR3 loop spans 16 amino acids. Per the germline V gene, CDR1 is SEHNR and CDR2 is FQNEAQ (reference sequence). The CDR3 spells CASSSGWGQFNQPQHF. In nucleotides, the CDR3 is TGTGCCAGCAGTTCTGGATGGGGACAGTTCAATCAGCCCCAGCATTTT.

V usage is TRBV19 and J usage is TRBJ1-1; D is perhaps TRBD1 (5 bases). Trimming pared 4 bases from V and 3 bases from J, leaving 27 bases between. The germline V gene encodes CDR1 LNHDA and CDR2 SQIVND (reference sequence). This CDR3 has 19 residues. In DNA form, the CDR3 reads TGTGCCAGTAGTACTCCCACCCGGGGAGGGGCCAGAGGGTACACTGAAGCTTTCTTT. Amino acids: CASSTPTRGGARGYTEAFF.

V gene TRBV11-2 combines with J gene TRBJ1-1, with TRBD1 identical over 7 bases. V was pared by 6 bases and J by 3 bases, with 7 bases of the junction left unmatched. Germline CDR1 and CDR2: SGHAT and FQNNGV. The length of the CDR3 is 14 residues. CDR3 sequence reads: CASSGGGAYTEAFF. CDR3 nucleotide sequence: TGTGCCAGCAGTGGAGGGGGCGCATACACTGAAGCTTTCTTT.

The rearrangement uses TRBV5-4 and TRBJ2-1, with D perhaps matching TRBD2 (7 bases). Between the trimmed V and J ends, which lost 6 bases and 2 bases, there was a span of 18 bases. Germline CDR1 reads SGHNT; CDR2 reads YYREEE (reference sequence). The CDR3 covers 16 residues. The DNA for the CDR3 is TGTGCCAGCACCCTGGGGGGGGCAGTCACCTACAATGAGCAGTTCTTC. It is translated as CASTLGGAVTYNEQFF.

This clone has more than one count but fewer than ten. Other nucleotide sequences from this sample produce the same CDR3. The J gene is TRBJ1-5, the V gene TRBV19; D not resolved. The V and J ends lost 5 bases and 7 bases respectively, with 9 bases between them. CDR1 and CDR2 from the germline V gene are LNHDA and SQIVND (reference sequence). The CDR3 spans 12 residues. The CDR3 nucleotides read TGTGCCAGTAGTGTGTCACGGCAGCCCCAGCATTTT. It yields the protein CASSVSRQPQHF.

V and J are TRBV28 and TRBJ2-1, with TRBD2 matching over 8 bases. This CDR3 spans 15 amino acids. CDR1 MDHEN and CDR2 SYDVKM come from the germline V gene. V shed 5 bases, J shed 0 bases, and the junction held 3 bases outside the gene matches. The CDR3 nucleotides are TGTGCCAGCAGTGATAGCGGGAACTCCTACAATGAGCAGTTCTTC. It codes for CASSDSGNSYNEQFF. The entire variable domain, with the rest obtained from reference TRBV28 and TRBJ2-1, is as follows: DVKVTQSSRYLVKRTGEKVFLECVQDMDHENMFWYRQDPGLGLRLIYFSYDVKMKEKGDIPEGYSVSREKKERFSLILESASTNQTSMYLCASSDSGNSYNEQFFGPGTRLTVL.

CDR3 bases: TGTGCCAGCAGTGAAACAGGGGGCGGAGGGGAGCTGTTTTTT. Its translation: CASSETGGGGELFF. The J gene is TRBJ2-2, the V gene TRBV25-1, with TRBD1 matching 9 bases. V shed 2 bases and J 8 bases; nucleotides not matched to a gene: 3. Germline-derived CDR1 and CDR2 are MGHDK and SYGVNS. This CDR3 is built from 14 residues.

This chain joins TRBV27 and TRBJ2-3; 12 bases align to TRBD2. The V and J ends lost 5 bases and 4 bases, in that order; junction bases with no gene match: 10. Germline-derived CDR1 and CDR2 are MNHEY and SMNVEV (reference sequence). The length of the CDR3 is 17 residues. This chain's CDR3 is CASSPTPSGRVADTQYF. DNA for the CDR3: TGTGCCAGCAGTCCCACCCCTAGCGGGAGGGTAGCAGATACGCAGTATTTT.

The chain uses TRBV7-9 and TRBJ1-1; 7 nucleotides agree with TRBD1. Germline V gene sequence: CDR1 SEHNR, CDR2 FQNEAQ (reference sequence). CDR3 length: 15 amino acids. V lost 4 bases and J lost 0; bases outside the gene matches: 5. CDR3: CASSYPGQMNTEAFF. For the CDR3, the DNA is TGTGCCAGCAGCTACCCGGGACAGATGAACACTGAAGCTTTCTTT. Looking up the rest from reference TRBV7-9 and TRBJ1-1 gives the full variable domain: DTGVSQNPRHKITKRGQNVTFRCDPISEHNRLYWYRQTLGQGPEFLTYFQNEAQLEKSRLLSDRFSAERPKGSFSTLEIQRTEQGDSAMYLCASSYPGQMNTEAFFGQGTRLTVV.

A word on this clone: Other DNA sequences in this specimen translate into the identical CDR3. V gene TRBV27 combines with J gene TRBJ1-1; D unclear. The CDR3 length is 12 residues. Trimming stripped 8 bases from V and 1 base from J, with 8 bases between. Germline V CDR1 and CDR2: MNHEY, SMNVEV (reference sequence). The CDR3 DNA sequence: TGTGCCAGCGGACGGGAGAACACTGAAGCTTTCTTT. It is translated as CASGRENTEAFF.

The V gene is TRBV4-1, the J gene TRBJ1-5; TRBD1 might be the D (5 bases). CDR1 and CDR2 from the germline V gene are MGHRA and YSYEKL. This CDR3 is 15 amino acids long. Trimming cost V 1 base and J 7 bases, with 14 bases left between them. The CDR3 loop is CASSQVGQGGQPQHF. In nucleotides, the CDR3 is TGCGCCAGCAGCCAAGTCGGCCAGGGTGGGCAGCCCCAGCATTTT.

The chain carries TRBV5-5 and TRBJ2-5; D is perhaps TRBD2 (6 bases). Germline CDR1 SGHKS, CDR2 YYEKEE (reference sequence). The CDR3 totals 15 residues. Trimming shortened V by 1 base and J by 5 bases, and 15 bases separated the two germline ends. DNA of the CDR3: TGTGCCAGCAGCTTGAGTGGGGCGGAGGGTGAGACCCAGTACTTC. This sequence encodes CASSLSGAEGETQYF.

J is TRBJ2-7 and V is TRBV4-1; D remains unclear. The ends were cut back, 2 bases at V and 3 bases at J, with 11 bases in the middle. Looked up from germline, CDR1 is MGHRA and CDR2 is YSYEKL. This CDR3 contains 14 residues. For the CDR3, the DNA is TGCGCCAGCAGCCAACCCCGCAAGAGCTACGAGCAGTACTTC. This sequence encodes CASSQPRKSYEQYF.

V usage is TRBV30 and J usage is TRBJ1-4, with no clear D. This CDR3 is 15 amino acids long. Germline values: CDR1 GTSNPN, CDR2 SVGIG (reference sequence). The V end was cut by 5 bases, the J end by 5 bases, with 18 bases between. CDR3 DNA sequence: TGTGCCTGGGGCCCGGGATGGCAGCAAAATGAAAAACTGTTTTTT. Its protein product is CAWGPGWQQNEKLFF.

J is TRBJ1-2 and V is TRBV27; TRBD1 matches 11 bases. V lost 0 bases and J lost 8; bases outside the gene matches: 5. CDR3 length: 15 amino acids. Germline assignment: CDR1 MNHEY and CDR2 SMNVEV (reference sequence). CDR3 nucleotide sequence: TGTGCCAGCAGTTTATCGGGGACAGGGGGAGGGGGCTACACCTTC. This encodes CASSLSGTGGGGYTF.

The chain carries TRBV25-1 and TRBJ1-2, with 8 bases matching TRBD1. Looked up from germline, CDR1 is MGHDK and CDR2 is SYGVNS. CDR3 size: 15 residues. The ends lost 2 bases at V and 6 bases at J; junction bases unmatched: 8. The CDR3, as DNA: TGTGCCAGCAGTGAACCTCTTCAGGGGGCTCATGGCTACACCTTC. Translating gives CASSEPLQGAHGYTF.

V is TRBV6-5 and J is TRBJ2-1; D remains ambiguous. The germline CDR1 and CDR2 sequences are MNHEY and SVGAGI. Trimming stripped 4 bases from V and 14 bases from J, with 12 bases between. This CDR3 is built from 11 residues. The CDR3 coding sequence is TGTGCCAGCAGTTCAAAGCGAAAAGAGTTCTTC. As protein: CASSSKRKEFF.